Presented here are 32 T cell receptor beta chains from one specimen sequenced in a study of blood T cell repertoires in COVID-19. The data were produced by immunoSEQ multiplex PCR, yet TCRdb's version contains in-frame clones alone and is incomplete. This table holds hundreds of thousands of clones, roughly 86% found once. Specimen: peripheral blood. All receptors derive from a woman aged 25 to 39 with COVID-19, enrolled during active disease.

CDR3 residues: CASSFTQGLRGYTF. The CDR3 DNA is TGTGCCAGCAGTTTCACACAGGGACTAAGAGGCTACACCTTC. The chain couples TRBV27 to TRBJ1-2, with D maybe TRBD1 (6 bases). The CDR3 loop spans 14 amino acids. Between the trimmed V and J ends, which lost 3 bases and 8 bases, there was a span of 16 bases. Germline V lookup: CDR1 MNHEY, CDR2 SMNVEV (reference sequence).

This chain joins TRBV2 and TRBJ1-6; TRBD1 is a possible D gene (6 bases). The CDR3 totals 14 residues. Germline loops: CDR1 SNHLY, CDR2 FYNNEI. The V gene lost 1 base and the J gene lost 11 bases, with 12 bases spanning the gap. This CDR3 is CASSEGEGEPPLHF. Written as DNA, the CDR3 is TGTGCCAGCAGTGAAGGGGAGGGGGAGCCACCCCTCCACTTT.

V is TRBV4-1 and J is TRBJ1-6; D perhaps matches TRBD1 (5 bases). Trimming removed 0 bases at V and 8 bases at J, with 14 bases between. The CDR3 loop spans 16 amino acids. The germline V gene encodes CDR1 MGHRA and CDR2 YSYEKL. CDR3 sequence reads: CASSQETGRWDSPLHF. DNA for the CDR3: TGCGCCAGCAGCCAAGAAACAGGCAGGTGGGATTCACCCCTCCACTTT.

A single count supports this clone. The V call is TRBV6-1, the J call TRBJ2-5, with 9 positions matching TRBD2. Per the germline V gene, CDR1 is MNHNS and CDR2 is SASEGT. Unmatched junction bases numbered 13, after V lost 3 bases and J lost 11 bases. This CDR3 contains 15 residues. CDR3 sequence (DNA): TGTGCCAGCAGTGACCCGCCTAGCGGGAAGGATATTCAGTACTTC. Residues: CASSDPPSGKDIQYF.

This chain joins TRBV6-6 and TRBJ2-5; D gene uncertain. The germline V gene encodes CDR1 MNHNY and CDR2 SVGAGI (reference sequence). The CDR3 totals 13 residues. The V end was cut by 0 bases, the J end by 5 bases, with 7 bases between. CDR3 sequence (DNA): TGTGCCAGCAGTTACTCGGGTAGCGAGACCCAGTACTTC. It encodes CASSYSGSETQYF.

The CDR3 region has the DNA TGTGCCAGCAGTCTACCGAGAAACTATGGCTACACCTTC. Protein product: CASSLPRNYGYTF. This chain joins TRBV28 and TRBJ1-2; no reliable D call. With 5 bases removed from V and 2 bases from J, the gap between germline ends came to 9 bases. The germline gives CDR1 MDHEN, CDR2 SYDVKM. The CDR3 loop spans 13 amino acids.

The DNA for the CDR3 is TGTGCCAGCAGTACAACCGGGACAGGGATCGATGAGCAGTTCTTC. Translation: CASSTTGTGIDEQFF. The chain combines TRBV6-5 with TRBJ2-1, with 9 positions matching TRBD1. J lost 8 bases, V lost 5 bases, and 10 bases had no gene match. Germline V gives CDR1 MNHEY, CDR2 SVGAGI. This CDR3 has 15 amino acids.

The CDR3 coding sequence is TGCGCCAGCAGCTTGTTTGATCTCGGGGCCAAAAACATTCAGTACTTC. Translating gives CASSLFDLGAKNIQYF. The rearrangement links TRBV5-1 to TRBJ2-4; D gene unclear. The germline CDR1 and CDR2 sequences are SGHRS and YFSETQ. CDR3 length: 16 residues. V was clipped by 1 base and J by 1 base, with 12 bases between them.

The chain combines TRBV15 with TRBJ2-4; TRBD1 agrees at 7 bases. Germline V CDR1 and CDR2: LNHNV, YYDKDF (reference sequence). The CDR3 totals 17 residues. V lost 4 bases and J lost 1; bases outside the gene matches: 10. CDR3 nucleotides: TGTGCCACCAGCACGTTACAGGGGAGCGGCGCCAAAAACATTCAGTACTTC. Amino acid sequence: CATSTLQGSGAKNIQYF.

The chain has TRBV16 and TRBJ2-7; D is uncertain. CDR3 length: 19 amino acids. Trimming removed 2 bases from V and 2 bases from J, with 25 bases in between. From germline, CDR1 is KGHSY and CDR2 FQNENV. This CDR3 is CASSQQTGKGGDTAYEQYF. As DNA, the CDR3 is TGTGCCAGCAGCCAACAGACCGGTAAAGGTGGCGACACCGCCTACGAGCAGTACTTC. Together with reference TRBV16 and TRBJ2-7, the CDR3 gives the full variable domain: GEEVAQTPKHLVRGEGQKAKLYCAPIKGHSYVFWYQQVLKNEFKFLISFQNENVFDETGMPKERFSAKCLPNSPCSLEIQATKLEDSAVYFCASSQQTGKGGDTAYEQYFGPGTRLTVT.

This clone was detected only once. The chain links TRBV29-1 to TRBJ2-3; the D gene is possibly TRBD1 (6 bases). Trimming stripped 6 bases from V and 3 bases from J, with 19 bases between. Germline values: CDR1 SQVTM, CDR2 ANQGSEA. The CDR3 covers 15 residues. The CDR3 region is CSVQRVRGRTDTQYF. In DNA, the CDR3 is TGCAGCGTCCAGAGGGTCAGGGGTCGTACAGATACGCAGTATTTT.

A single count supports this clone. The chain links TRBV29-1 to TRBJ1-1; D is uncertain. Germline V lookup: CDR1 SQVTM, CDR2 ANQGSEA. V lost 5 bases to trimming and J lost 3 bases, with 7 bases between them. The CDR3 has 11 residues. The CDR3, as DNA: TGCAGCGTTATGGTAGACACTGAAGCTTTCTTT. Translated: CSVMVDTEAFF.

The chain has TRBV30 and TRBJ1-6; 7 positions match TRBD1. Trimming took 4 bases from V and 6 from J; bases not matched to a gene: 12. This CDR3 region has 16 residues. CDR1 GTSNPN and CDR2 SVGIG come from the germline V gene (reference sequence). CDR3 DNA sequence: TGTGCCTGGACACCCTCAAGGGGGCAGGGTAATTCACCCCTCCACTTT. Translating it yields CAWTPSRGQGNSPLHF.

The V call is TRBV10-3, the J call TRBJ1-5; no clear D. Trimming shortened V by 3 bases and J by 4 bases, and 7 bases separated the two germline ends. The CDR3 spans 13 residues. The germline CDR1 and CDR2 sequences are ENHRY and SYGVKD. CDR3 sequence: CAISDSENQPQHF. Written as DNA, the CDR3 is TGTGCCATCAGTGATTCCGAGAATCAGCCCCAGCATTTT.

About this clone: The sample contains more than one DNA sequence encoding this CDR3. This chain links TRBV28 with TRBJ1-2, with D unclear. Germline V gene data show CDR1 as MDHEN and CDR2 as SYDVKM. The V end lost 1 base, the J end lost 5 bases, and 8 bases lay between the germline ends. The CDR3 loop spans 13 amino acids. CDR3 in amino acids: CASSLLAGYGYTF. DNA for the CDR3: TGTGCCAGCAGTTTATTGGCAGGTTATGGCTACACCTTC.

The chain is built from TRBV5-5 and TRBJ1-5; 10 positions match TRBD1. Per the germline V gene, CDR1 is SGHKS and CDR2 is YYEKEE (reference sequence). The CDR3 runs to 15 residues. The V gene end was trimmed by 0 bases and the J gene end by 6 bases; junction bases not matched to a gene: 3. CDR3 nucleotides: TGTGCCAGCAGCTTGGGACAGGGGGCCGGTCAGCCCCAGCATTTT. It translates to CASSLGQGAGQPQHF.

The chain carries TRBV21-1 and TRBJ2-1; TRBD1, the table's D call, lacks a check against the DNA. TRBV21-1 is a pseudogene. CDR3 length: 15 amino acids. The DNA for the CDR3 is TGTGCCAGCAGCAAACAACAGGGACCTTACAATGAGCAGTTCTTC. Its protein product is CASSKQQGPYNEQFF.

CDR3 in amino acids: CASSGTDSLSIQYF. The CDR3 bases are TGTGCCAGTAGTGGGACAGATTCGTTGAGCATTCAGTACTTC. The chain recombines TRBV19 with TRBJ2-4, with TRBD1 matching 7 bases. The CDR3 has 14 residues. CDR1 and CDR2 from the germline V gene are LNHDA and SQIVND (reference sequence). V lost 5 bases and J lost 9; bases outside the gene matches: 10.

The chain recombines TRBV7-9 with TRBJ1-5; D might be TRBD1 (5 bases). V was clipped by 5 bases and J by 0 bases, with 14 bases between them. Germline CDR1 reads SEHNR; CDR2 reads FQNEAQ (reference sequence). The CDR3 is 16 residues long. DNA for the CDR3: TGTGCCAGCAGCCTTCAGGGTCAACTTAGCAATCAGCCCCAGCATTTT. Its protein product is CASSLQGQLSNQPQHF.

This rearrangement joins TRBV5-1 to TRBJ2-7; 7 nucleotides agree with TRBD2. V was pared by 4 bases and J by 0 bases, with 10 bases of the junction left unmatched. This CDR3 is 16 amino acids long. Germline CDR1 is SGHRS and CDR2 is YFSETQ. The CDR3: CASSPVVGGSSYEQYF. As DNA, the CDR3 is TGCGCCAGCAGCCCGGTGGTTGGCGGGAGCTCCTACGAGCAGTACTTC.

The genes are TRBV5-5 and TRBJ2-1; 12 positions agree with TRBD2. Trimming removed 0 bases from V and 15 bases from J; junction bases left unmatched: 10. The CDR3 extends over 15 amino acids. From germline, CDR1 is SGHKS and CDR2 YYEKEE (reference sequence). CDR3 protein: CASSLGGLAGTGRFF. The CDR3 coding sequence is TGTGCCAGCAGCTTGGGAGGACTAGCGGGAACGGGTCGGTTCTTC.

This chain uses TRBV6-5 with TRBJ1-5; no reliable D call. The CDR3 has 15 amino acids. The V and J ends lost 5 bases and 4 bases respectively, with 15 bases between them. Germline CDR1 and CDR2: MNHEY and SVGAGI. CDR3 region: CASSPSPGNNQPQHF. The CDR3 bases are TGTGCCAGCAGTCCATCCCCGGGGAATAATCAGCCCCAGCATTTT.

The V gene is TRBV28, the J gene TRBJ1-1; TRBD1 might be the D (6 bases). V was cut by 2 bases and J by 7 bases, with 20 bases left in between. CDR3 length: 16 amino acids. Germline lookup yields CDR1 MDHEN and CDR2 SYDVKM. CDR3 in amino acids: CASSLLQGTAGVEAFF. In DNA, the CDR3 is TGTGCCAGCAGTTTACTCCAGGGGACCGCCGGGGTTGAAGCTTTCTTT.

This chain links TRBV28 with TRBJ2-7; weak D call: TRBD2 (5 bases). The germline gives CDR1 MDHEN, CDR2 SYDVKM. V was shortened by 8 bases and J by 6 bases, with 17 bases between the two germline ends. The CDR3 length is 13 residues. In DNA, the CDR3 is TGTGCCAGCCGCGGGCGATCTTTGCTCGAGCAGTACTTC. As protein: CASRGRSLLEQYF.

The V call is TRBV7-2, the J call TRBJ2-2; maybe TRBD1 (6 bases). CDR3 length: 15 residues. The V gene's germline CDR1 is SGHTA and CDR2 FQGNSA. Trimming shortened V by 1 base and J by 10 bases, and 16 bases separated the two germline ends. CDR3 region: CASSLGGGWSSELFF. In DNA, the CDR3 is TGTGCCAGCAGCTTAGGAGGGGGTTGGTCTTCGGAGCTGTTTTTT.

The chain joins TRBV12-5 to TRBJ2-7; TRBD1 agrees at 9 bases. Trimming removed 5 bases from V and 6 bases from J; junction bases left unmatched: 8. The germline CDR1 and CDR2 sequences are LGHNT and FRNRAP. The CDR3 is 14 amino acids. The DNA for the CDR3 is TGTGCTAGTGGTCCAGGGACAGGGTTCGCCGAGCAGTACTTC. This encodes CASGPGTGFAEQYF.

The chain links TRBV3-1 (or the pseudogene TRBV3-2) to TRBJ1-2, with D possibly being TRBD1 (5 bases). CDR1 LGHDT and CDR2 YNNKEL come from the germline V gene (reference sequence). The CDR3 consists of 13 residues. The V end was cut by 5 bases, the J end by 9 bases, with 16 bases between. The CDR3 reads CASSETGTFRYTF. Here the CDR3 DNA reads TGTGCCAGCAGCGAAACAGGAACCTTCCGCTACACCTTC.

A few counts support this clone. The chain carries TRBV30 and TRBJ2-7; 7 bases fit TRBD1. The germline V gene has CDR1 GTSNPN and CDR2 SVGIG (reference sequence). With V trimmed by 5 bases and J by 0 bases, 10 bases remained unmatched. The length of the CDR3 is 15 residues. CDR3 amino acids: CAWDFGQASSYEQYF. As DNA, the CDR3 is TGTGCCTGGGACTTTGGACAGGCGAGCTCCTACGAGCAGTACTTC.

The chain has TRBV24-1 and TRBJ2-7; D may be TRBD2 (6 bases). V gave up 4 bases and J gave up 4 bases, with 10 bases separating them. The CDR3 sequence is 13 residues long. In germline, CDR1 is KGHDR, CDR2 SFDVKD. DNA of the CDR3: TGTGCCACCAGTGACCGTGGGAGGTACGAGCAGTACTTC. It codes for CATSDRGRYEQYF.

This clone was counted a single time. V usage is TRBV10-3 and J usage is TRBJ2-1, with 7 positions matching TRBD1. Unmatched junction bases numbered 7, after V lost 4 bases and J lost 7 bases. The CDR3 spans 14 residues. Germline CDR1 is ENHRY and CDR2 is SYGVKD. In nucleotides, the CDR3 is TGTGCCATCAGTGTAGGGACAGAGGGGAATGAGCAGTTCTTC. This gives the protein CAISVGTEGNEQFF.

This sequence joins TRBV6-1 and TRBJ2-7; TRBD1 agrees at 7 bases. CDR1 and CDR2 from the germline V gene are MNHNS and SASEGT. The ends lost 3 bases at V and 2 bases at J; junction bases unmatched: 4. The CDR3 extends over 14 amino acids. CDR3 protein: CASSDLGTAYEQYF. The DNA of the CDR3 is TGTGCCAGCAGTGACCTCGGGACAGCCTACGAGCAGTACTTC.

The chain joins TRBV6-2 or TRBV6-3 to TRBJ2-7; TRBD1 matches 7 bases. Per the germline V gene, CDR1 is MNHEY and CDR2 is SVGEGT. There are 15 residues in the CDR3. The V segment lost 4 bases and the J segment 2 bases; nucleotides outside the gene matches: 8. The CDR3 region has the DNA TGTGCCAGCAGTTCCCCCGGGACAGCGACCTACGAGCAGTACTTC. The encoded protein is CASSSPGTATYEQYF.